Listed below are T cell receptor beta chains from one sample, sequenced in a study of blood T cell repertoires in COVID-19. Here immunoSEQ multiplex PCR was the method, and the copy in TCRdb shows in-frame clones only, minus some. The repertoire consists of some 90,000 clones, with about 88% occurring once and the leading ten covering more than 8%. Input material: peripheral blood. These receptors were taken from a man aged 45-65 years with acute or convalescent COVID-19. CDR3s include the opening cysteine and the closing phenylalanine or tryptophan. D genes are given only for firm matches. Some rows mark clone size as missing; the rest say once, few, many or name a class of expanded clone.

V gene	clone size	D gene	J gene	CDR3 protein	CDR3 DNA
TRBV6-1	NA	TRBD1	TRBJ1-5	CASSGGQGPSGQPQHF	TGTGCCAGCAGTGGAGGACAGGGCCCGTCGGGTCAGCCCCAGCATTTT
TRBV9	NA	TRBD2	TRBJ2-1	CASSVASGGLPSSYNEQFF	TGTGCCAGCAGCGTAGCTAGCGGGGGCCTTCCCAGCTCCTACAATGAGCAGTTCTTC
TRBV12-3/TRBV12-4	once	NA	TRBJ1-1	CASSPRGTEAFF	TGTGCCAGCAGCCCCAGGGGCACTGAAGCTTTCTTT
TRBV2	NA	TRBD1	TRBJ1-2	CASSVLGQGYGYTF	TGTGCCAGCAGTGTACTAGGACAGGGCTATGGCTACACCTTC
TRBV6-5	NA	TRBD1	TRBJ1-2	CASKEQGGGYTF	TGTGCCAGCAAGGAACAGGGGGGTGGCTACACCTTC
TRBV5-5	few	NA	TRBJ1-3	CASSLRGGNTIYF	TGTGCCAGCAGCTTAAGGGGAGGAAACACCATATATTTT
TRBV6-5	NA	NA	TRBJ2-5	CASKWRGKETQYF	TGTGCCAGCAAATGGAGGGGAAAAGAGACCCAGTACTTC
TRBV5-1	NA	TRBD1	TRBJ2-2	CASSLAGQGRTGELFF	TGCGCCAGCAGCTTGGCGGGACAGGGTCGCACCGGGGAGCTGTTTTTT
TRBV28	NA	NA	TRBJ1-3	CASGNPTGFSGNTIYF	TGTGCCAGCGGTAATCCTACAGGCTTCTCTGGAAACACCATATATTTT
TRBV5-1	NA	NA	TRBJ2-6	CASSLGQAHSGANVLTF	TGCGCCAGCAGCTTGGGACAGGCTCACTCTGGGGCCAACGTCCTGACTTTC
TRBV30	NA	NA	TRBJ2-1	CAWSVSGTTLSYNEQFF	TGTGCCTGGAGTGTTTCCGGGACAACACTCTCCTACAATGAGCAGTTCTTC
TRBV5-4	NA	NA	TRBJ2-3	CASSRTPEDTQYF	TGTGCCAGCAGTCGAACTCCGGAGGATACGCAGTATTTT
TRBV28	few	NA	TRBJ1-4	CASSTRQIESSTNEKLFF	TGTGCCAGCAGTACCCGACAGATAGAGAGCTCAACTAATGAAAAACTGTTTTTT
TRBV5-1	NA	TRBD1	TRBJ2-3	CATAQGALTDTQYF	TGCGCCACCGCACAGGGGGCACTGACAGATACGCAGTATTTT
TRBV5-1	NA	TRBD1	TRBJ1-1	CASSLDRGQLNTEAFF	TGCGCCAGCAGCTTGGATCGGGGACAGTTGAACACTGAAGCTTTCTTT
TRBV11-2	NA	NA	TRBJ1-6	CASKGSRLGSYNSPLHF	TGTGCCAGCAAAGGGAGCAGATTGGGCTCCTATAATTCACCCCTCCACTTT
TRBV19	NA	TRBD1	TRBJ2-1	CASSSRQGGNPYNEQFF	TGTGCCAGTAGTTCGCGACAGGGGGGAAACCCCTACAATGAGCAGTTCTTC
TRBV9	NA	NA	TRBJ2-3	CASSVGAGKDTQYF	TGTGCCAGCAGCGTTGGCGCGGGGAAAGATACGCAGTATTTT
TRBV7-9	NA	NA	TRBJ2-3	CASSSPTDTQYF	TGTGCCAGCAGCTCTCCCACAGATACGCAGTATTTT
TRBV3-1/TRBV3-2	NA	NA	TRBJ1-3	CASSQDRGTFSGNTIYF	TGTGCCAGCAGCCAAGATCGAGGAACGTTCTCTGGAAACACCATATATTTT
TRBV30	NA	TRBD2	TRBJ2-4	CAWSSGGGGNIQYF	TGTGCCTGGAGTTCCGGGGGGGGTGGAAACATTCAGTACTTC
TRBV30	NA	TRBD1	TRBJ2-5	CAWSGTGATQYF	TGTGCCTGGAGTGGGACAGGGGCCACCCAGTACTTC
TRBV7-6	NA	NA	TRBJ1-4	CASSPQKDKIATNEKLFF	TGTGCCAGCAGCCCTCAAAAGGACAAGATTGCAACTAATGAAAAACTGTTTTTT
TRBV7-8	NA	NA	TRBJ2-3	CASSLGGPQADTQYF	TGTGCCAGCAGCTTAGGGGGGCCCCAGGCAGATACGCAGTATTTT
TRBV15	NA	TRBD1	TRBJ1-2	CATSRDQGGHGYTF	TGTGCCACCAGCAGAGATCAAGGGGGCCATGGCTACACCTTC
TRBV5-4	once	NA	TRBJ2-7	CASSLADDFEQYF	TGTGCCAGCAGCTTGGCAGACGACTTCGAGCAGTACTTC
TRBV19	NA	TRBD1	TRBJ1-1	CASTTGQGKAEAFF	TGTGCCAGTACCACAGGACAGGGGAAGGCTGAAGCTTTCTTT
TRBV18	NA	NA	TRBJ1-5	CASSPSEVNGNQPQHF	TGTGCCAGCTCACCATCGGAGGTCAATGGGAATCAGCCCCAGCATTTT
TRBV6-2/TRBV6-3	NA	TRBD1	TRBJ2-1	CASSDRVTLQGKQFF	TGTGCCAGCAGTGACAGGGTAACGCTCCAGGGCAAGCAGTTCTTC
TRBV24-1	NA	NA	TRBJ2-5	CATSDPTALGKETQYF	TGTGCCACCAGTGACCCGACAGCCCTCGGAAAGGAGACCCAGTACTTC
TRBV7-9	NA	NA	TRBJ2-5	CASSLAGALIETQYF	TGTGCCAGCAGCTTAGCGGGGGCCCTTATAGAGACCCAGTACTTC
TRBV7-2	NA	TRBD1	TRBJ1-3	CASSLMMTGAGNTIYF	TGTGCCAGCAGCTTGATGATGACAGGGGCTGGAAACACCATATATTTT
TRBV7-7	NA	NA	TRBJ1-4	CASSDHPGEKLFF	TGTGCCAGCAGCGACCACCCAGGTGAAAAACTGTTTTTT
TRBV9	NA	NA	TRBJ2-3	CASSVFSGLTDTQYF	TGTGCCAGCAGCGTATTTAGCGGACTCACAGATACGCAGTATTTT
TRBV5-4	NA	TRBD1	TRBJ2-3	CASSRQGSTDTQYF	TGTGCCAGCAGTCGACAGGGCAGCACAGATACGCAGTATTTT
TRBV5-4	NA	TRBD1	TRBJ1-6	CASSLDRGSSPLHF	TGTGCCAGCAGCTTGGACAGGGGGTCCTCACCCCTCCACTTT
TRBV6-5	NA	NA	TRBJ2-2	CASRPGHLNTGELFF	TGTGCCAGCAGGCCAGGACACTTGAACACCGGGGAGCTGTTTTTT
TRBV7-9	NA	TRBD1	TRBJ1-4	CASSLGQGGEKLFF	TGTGCCAGCAGCTTAGGACAGGGGGGTGAAAAACTGTTTTTT
TRBV2	NA	TRBD1	TRBJ1-1	CASSEALVTGRLNKAFF	TGTGCCAGCAGTGAAGCGTTGGTGACAGGGAGACTCAATAAAGCTTTCTTT
TRBV28	few	NA	TRBJ1-2	CASSFHNRVTNGYTF	TGTGCCAGCAGTTTCCATAACAGGGTAACGAATGGCTACACCTTC
TRBV2	NA	TRBD2	TRBJ2-5	CASRATSGVGETQYF	TGTGCCAGCAGAGCCACTAGCGGGGTTGGGGAGACCCAGTACTTC
TRBV6-5	NA	TRBD1	TRBJ1-3	CASSHLTGTGNTIYF	TGTGCCAGCAGTCACTTGACAGGGACTGGAAACACCATATATTTT
TRBV7-2	NA	TRBD1	TRBJ1-2	CASSSYQGAEGYTF	TGTGCCAGCAGCTCCTACCAGGGGGCAGAGGGCTACACCTTC
TRBV12-3/TRBV12-4	NA	NA	TRBJ1-2	CASSRGGSSGYTF	TGTGCCAGCAGTCGGGGGGGGAGTAGTGGCTACACCTTC
TRBV6-5	once	NA	TRBJ1-3	CASSYSGGSGNTIYF	TGTGCCAGCAGTTACTCAGGGGGCTCTGGAAACACCATATATTTT
TRBV5-4	NA	NA	TRBJ1-1	CASSLGRSEAFF	TGTGCCAGCAGCTTGGGACGGAGTGAAGCTTTCTTT
TRBV6-5	NA	NA	TRBJ1-1	CASSYGQGLFTEAFF	TGTGCCAGCAGTTACGGCCAGGGGCTGTTCACTGAAGCTTTCTTT
TRBV7-2	few	NA	TRBJ2-5	CASSSRLGGTQYF	TGTGCCAGCAGCTCAAGACTAGGTGGGACCCAGTACTTC
TRBV7-9	NA	TRBD2	TRBJ2-2	CASSLGDGLAGYTGELFF	TGTGCCAGCAGCTTAGGAGACGGACTAGCGGGGTACACCGGGGAGCTGTTTTTT
TRBV7-3	NA	NA	TRBJ2-2	CASSPSSVYTGELFF	TGTGCCAGCAGCCCCTCTTCTGTCTACACCGGGGAGCTGTTTTTT
TRBV14	NA	TRBD2	TRBJ2-3	CASSHWRGGRADTQYF	TGTGCCAGCAGCCATTGGCGGGGGGGCCGGGCAGATACGCAGTATTTT
TRBV19	NA	NA	TRBJ1-1	CASSTRGTEAFF	TGTGCCAGTTCGACCAGGGGCACTGAAGCTTTCTTT
TRBV7-9	NA	TRBD2	TRBJ2-5	CASLTSGNPGETQYF	TGTGCCAGCCTTACGAGCGGGAACCCCGGGGAGACCCAGTACTTC
TRBV6-4	NA	TRBD2	TRBJ2-3	CASSDSSGGSTDTQYF	TGTGCCAGCAGTGACTCGAGCGGGGGTAGCACAGATACGCAGTATTTT
TRBV5-1	NA	TRBD2	TRBJ2-5	CASSVGLAGTQYF	TGCGCCAGCAGCGTCGGACTAGCGGGGACCCAGTACTTC
TRBV7-3	NA	NA	TRBJ2-3	CASSLNAADTQYF	TGTGCCAGCAGCTTAAATGCGGCAGATACGCAGTATTTT
TRBV5-6	NA	TRBD1	TRBJ2-3	CASSFQGADTQYF	TGTGCCAGCAGCTTCCAGGGGGCAGATACGCAGTATTTT
TRBV18	NA	NA	TRBJ1-6	CASSPRGGLGLNSPLHF	TGTGCCAGCTCACCACGCGGAGGGCTTGGGTTGAATTCACCCCTCCACTTT
TRBV7-9	NA	TRBD1	TRBJ2-1	CASSLDLGTGRNEQFF	TGTGCCAGCAGCTTAGACCTCGGGACAGGACGGAATGAGCAGTTCTTC
TRBV28	NA	TRBD2	TRBJ2-1	CASSSSGLAGNNEQFF	TGTGCCAGCAGTTCCTCGGGACTAGCGGGGAACAATGAGCAGTTCTTC